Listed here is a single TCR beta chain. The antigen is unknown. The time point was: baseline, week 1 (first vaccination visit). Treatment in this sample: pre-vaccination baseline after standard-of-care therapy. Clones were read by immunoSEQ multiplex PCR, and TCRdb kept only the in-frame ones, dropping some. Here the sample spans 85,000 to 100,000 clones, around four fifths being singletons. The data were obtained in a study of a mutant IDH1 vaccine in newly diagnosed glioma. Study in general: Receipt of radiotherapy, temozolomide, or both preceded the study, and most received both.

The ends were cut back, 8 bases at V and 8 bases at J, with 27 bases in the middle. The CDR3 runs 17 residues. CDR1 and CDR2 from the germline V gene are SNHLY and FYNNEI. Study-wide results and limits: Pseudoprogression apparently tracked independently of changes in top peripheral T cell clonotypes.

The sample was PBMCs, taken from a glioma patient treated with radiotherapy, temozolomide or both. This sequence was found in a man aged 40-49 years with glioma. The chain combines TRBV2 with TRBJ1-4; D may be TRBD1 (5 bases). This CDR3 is CASAARGSGALGEKLFF. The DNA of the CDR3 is TGTGCCAGCGCCGCCCGGGGGAGTGGGGCCTTGGGGGAAAAACTGTTTTTT.